This TCR beta chain originates from a study of blood T cell repertoires in COVID-19. Some clones are missing from TCRdb's copy, which holds only in-frame ones; the method was immunoSEQ multiplex PCR. In the table there are over 350,000 clones, 85% to 90% of which are singletons. Symptom resolution, clearance, or two negative PCRs marked donors in Cohort 3 as recovered. This clone was counted many times. The receptor's source is a woman aged 18-29 years who had recovered from COVID-19. Sequenced input: PBMCs or T cells enriched from blood (not recorded which).

The CDR3 is CASSLSGGQHNEQFF. The CDR3 DNA reads as TGTGCCAGCAGCTTAAGCGGGGGGCAGCACAATGAGCAGTTCTTC. V is TRBV7-3 and J is TRBJ2-1; 8 positions agree with TRBD2. The CDR3 has 15 residues. The germline CDR1 and CDR2 sequences are SGHTA and FQGTGA. V was clipped by 1 base and J by 5 bases; unmatched bases: 4.